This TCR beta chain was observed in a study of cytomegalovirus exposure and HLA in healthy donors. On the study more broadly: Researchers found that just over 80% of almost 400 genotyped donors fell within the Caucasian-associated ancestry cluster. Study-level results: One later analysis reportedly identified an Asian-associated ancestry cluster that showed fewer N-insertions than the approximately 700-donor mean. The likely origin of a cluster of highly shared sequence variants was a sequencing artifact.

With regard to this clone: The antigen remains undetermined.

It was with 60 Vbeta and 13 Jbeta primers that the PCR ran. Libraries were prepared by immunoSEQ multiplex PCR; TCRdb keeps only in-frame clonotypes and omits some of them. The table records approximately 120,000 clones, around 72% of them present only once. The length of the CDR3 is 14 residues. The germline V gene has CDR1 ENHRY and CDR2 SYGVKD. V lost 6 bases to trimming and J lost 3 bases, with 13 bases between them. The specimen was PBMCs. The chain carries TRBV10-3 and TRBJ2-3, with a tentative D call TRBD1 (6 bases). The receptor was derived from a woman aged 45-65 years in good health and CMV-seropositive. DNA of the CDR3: TGTGCCATCAGCCTTGGGACACGAACAGATACGCAGTATTTT. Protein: CAISLGTRTDTQYF.